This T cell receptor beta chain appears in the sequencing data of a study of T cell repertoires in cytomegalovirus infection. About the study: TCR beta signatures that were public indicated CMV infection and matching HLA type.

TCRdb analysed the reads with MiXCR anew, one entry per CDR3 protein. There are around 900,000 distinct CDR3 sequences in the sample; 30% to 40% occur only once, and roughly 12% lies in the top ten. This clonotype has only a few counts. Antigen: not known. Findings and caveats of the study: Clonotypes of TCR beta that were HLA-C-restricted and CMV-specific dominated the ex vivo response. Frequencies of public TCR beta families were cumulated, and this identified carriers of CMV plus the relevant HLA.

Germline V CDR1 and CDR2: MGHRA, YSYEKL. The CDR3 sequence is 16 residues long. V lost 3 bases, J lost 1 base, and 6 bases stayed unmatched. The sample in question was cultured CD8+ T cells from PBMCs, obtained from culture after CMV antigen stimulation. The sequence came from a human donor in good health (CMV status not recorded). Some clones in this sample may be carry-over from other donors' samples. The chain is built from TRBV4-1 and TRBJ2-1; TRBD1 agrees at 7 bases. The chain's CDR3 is CASSHDDRESYNEQFF. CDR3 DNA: TGCGCCAGCAGCCATGATGACAGGGAATCCTACAATGAGCAGTTCTTC.